Below, 10 T cell receptor beta chains from the same sample are listed, as sequenced in a study of Graves' ophthalmopathy and Graves' hyperthyroidism. As the template, RNA transcripts were used to amplify TCR beta CDR3 regions. Investigators did first-round RT-PCR with HTBI primers, then second-round multiplex PCR. TCRdb called the multiplex PCR reads again in MiXCR, with one record for every CDR3 protein. The sample lists under 800,000 distinct CDR3 sequences; approximately 21% were seen once. The sequenced sample consisted of peripheral blood. The receptor set was obtained from a woman aged 18-30 years with stable Graves' hyperthyroidism. Some clones in this sample may be carry-over from other donors' samples.

This clonotype was counted at least ten times. The CDR3 DNA reads as TGTGCCAGCAGTTACTCCCCCTTAGCGGGGGGGCCCCAAGAGACCCAGTACTTC. This sequence encodes CASSYSPLAGGPQETQYF. V and J are TRBV6-5 and TRBJ2-5; 11 bases map to TRBD2. With V trimmed by 0 bases and J by 1 base, 7 bases remained unmatched. There are 18 residues in the CDR3. Germline loops: CDR1 MNHEY, CDR2 SVGAGI.

This clonotype was seen only a few times. The chain has TRBV12-3 or TRBV12-4 and TRBJ1-2; tentative D call: TRBD1 (5 bases). The CDR3 is 13 amino acids. V lost 6 bases and J 4 bases, leaving 12 bases between the germline ends. The CDR3 loop is CASRQGTGYGYTF. The DNA for the CDR3 is TGTGCCAGCAGGCAGGGAACAGGCTATGGCTACACCTTC.

This clonotype was seen more than once but under ten times. The gene calls are TRBV7-9 and TRBJ1-1, with 7 bases aligning to TRBD1. This CDR3 region has 13 residues. The V and J ends lost 4 bases and 7 bases, in that order; junction bases with no gene match: 6. Germline V gene lookup returns CDR1 SEHNR and CDR2 FQNEAQ (reference sequence). As DNA, the CDR3 is TGTGCCAGCAGCTCCATGACAGGGAGTGAAGCTTTCTTT. Encoded protein: CASSSMTGSEAFF.

This clonotype was recorded many times. The rearrangement joins TRBV19 to TRBJ2-7, with 7 bases that match TRBD1. The CDR3 totals 13 residues. Losses at the gene ends were 0 bases for V and 4 bases for J; bases not matched to a gene: 0. Germline CDR1 and CDR2: LNHDA and SQIVND (reference sequence). The CDR3 here is CASSIDRGYEQYF. The CDR3 bases are TGTGCCAGTAGTATAGACAGGGGGTACGAGCAGTACTTC. Supplemented by reference TRBV19 and TRBJ2-7, the full variable domain reads DGGITQSPKYLFRKEGQNVTLSCEQNLNHDAMYWYRQDPGQGLRLIYYSQIVNDFQKGDIAEGYSVSREKKESFPLTVTSAQKNPTAFYLCASSIDRGYEQYFGPGTRLTVT.

Ten or more counts support this clonotype. The chain carries TRBV11-2 and TRBJ2-7; unclear D gene. This CDR3 is built from 14 residues. Germline-derived CDR1 and CDR2 are SGHAT and FQNNGV. The V gene lost 5 bases and the J gene lost 0 bases, with 11 bases spanning the gap. The CDR3 region has the DNA TGTGCCAGCAGCCCGTTATCAGGCTCCTACGAGCAGTACTTC. Its translation is CASSPLSGSYEQYF.

This clonotype was seen at least ten times. V usage is TRBV7-3 and J usage is TRBJ2-2; TRBD2 agrees at 7 bases. V was clipped by 3 bases and J by 7 bases; unmatched bases: 11. Germline CDR1 and CDR2: SGHTA and FQGTGA. The CDR3 has 16 amino acids. The CDR3 DNA reads as TGTGCCAGCAGCTTCTCTCCAGCGGGACTTGTCGGGGAGCTGTTTTTT. Encoded protein: CASSFSPAGLVGELFF.

This chain uses TRBV2 with TRBJ2-5; D may be TRBD2 (6 bases). Germline CDR1 is SNHLY and CDR2 is FYNNEI. With 6 bases removed from V and 0 bases from J, the gap between germline ends came to 14 bases. The CDR3 loop spans 15 amino acids. The CDR3 DNA reads TGTGCCAGCAGGGATTTGGGGGGAAACCAAGAGACCCAGTACTTC. Encoded protein: CASRDLGGNQETQYF.

This clonotype showed up many times. This chain connects TRBV10-3 to TRBJ1-1; D perhaps matches TRBD1 (5 bases). V was trimmed by 2 bases and J by 1 base, leaving 8 bases between them. The CDR3 covers 14 residues. The germline V gene encodes CDR1 ENHRY and CDR2 SYGVKD. The CDR3 sequence: CAISERQGNTEAFF. The CDR3 DNA reads as TGTGCCATCAGTGAGAGGCAGGGGAACACTGAAGCTTTCTTT.

This clonotype was seen repeatedly, ten times or more. The rearrangement links TRBV6-1 to TRBJ1-3, with D unresolved. The CDR3 runs 10 residues. Germline V gene data show CDR1 as MNHNS and CDR2 as SASEGT. Between the trimmed V and J ends, which lost 7 bases and 8 bases, there was a span of 6 bases. In nucleotides, the CDR3 is TGTGCCAGCATGGATGACACCATATATTTT. Protein product: CASMDDTIYF.

This clonotype was seen ten or more times. The chain recombines TRBV12-3 or TRBV12-4 with TRBJ1-1; D is uncertain. Deletions cut 4 bases from V and 6 bases from J, with 9 bases between. This CDR3 region has 12 residues. The CDR3 coding sequence is TGTGCCAGCAGTTGGGCGATCTCTGAAGCTTTCTTT. It yields the protein CASSWAISEAFF.